The clone carrying this T cell receptor beta chain was counted between two and nine times. Antigen unknown. This entry is derived from a study of beta chain features in type 1 diabetes. Study-wide results and caveats: Naive, central memory and Treg TCRB repertoires seemed to resemble each other more closely in patients than they did in healthy donors.

This CDR3 is built from 12 residues. Germline CDR1 MDHEN, CDR2 SYDVKM. The J segment lost 13 bases and the V segment lost 10 bases, leaving 13 bases of the junction unmatched. The isolated RNA, all of it, was reverse transcribed, so expressed TCRB transcripts were what got sequenced. The assay was immunoSEQ multiplex PCR, and TCRdb's table has in-frame clones only and misses some. The table records approximately 37,000 clones, 64% of them present only once. This chain joins TRBV28 and TRBJ2-5; 9 bases agree with TRBD2. The TCR was taken from a woman in her twenties or thirties in good health. What was sequenced was Tregs from blood. The CDR3 loop is CATGSGGTSPYF. CDR3 nucleotide sequence: TGTGCCACCGGAAGCGGGGGGACAAGCCCGTACTTC.